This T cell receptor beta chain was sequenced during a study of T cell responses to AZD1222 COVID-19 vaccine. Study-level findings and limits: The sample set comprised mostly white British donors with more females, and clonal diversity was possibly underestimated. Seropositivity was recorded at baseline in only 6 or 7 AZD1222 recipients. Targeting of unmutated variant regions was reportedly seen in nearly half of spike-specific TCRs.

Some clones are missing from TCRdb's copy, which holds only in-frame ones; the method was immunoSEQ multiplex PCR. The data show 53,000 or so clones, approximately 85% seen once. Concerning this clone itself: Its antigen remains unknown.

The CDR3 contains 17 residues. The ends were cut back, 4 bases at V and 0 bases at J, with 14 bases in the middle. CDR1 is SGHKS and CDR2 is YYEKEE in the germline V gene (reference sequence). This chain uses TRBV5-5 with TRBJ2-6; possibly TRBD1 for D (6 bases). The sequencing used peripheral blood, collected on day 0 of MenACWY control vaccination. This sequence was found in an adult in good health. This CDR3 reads CASSVTGTSSGANVLTF. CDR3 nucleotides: TGTGCCAGCAGCGTGACAGGCACCAGCTCTGGGGCCAACGTCCTGACTTTC.